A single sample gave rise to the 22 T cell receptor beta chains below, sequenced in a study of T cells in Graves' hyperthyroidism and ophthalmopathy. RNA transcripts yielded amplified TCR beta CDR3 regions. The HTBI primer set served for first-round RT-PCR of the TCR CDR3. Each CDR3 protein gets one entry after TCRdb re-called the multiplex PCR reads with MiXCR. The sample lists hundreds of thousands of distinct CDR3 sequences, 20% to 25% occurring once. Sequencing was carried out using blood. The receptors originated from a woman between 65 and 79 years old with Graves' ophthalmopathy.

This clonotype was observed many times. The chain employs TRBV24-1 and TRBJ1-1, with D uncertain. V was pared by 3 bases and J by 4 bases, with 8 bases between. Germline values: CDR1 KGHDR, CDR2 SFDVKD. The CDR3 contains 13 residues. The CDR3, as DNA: TGTGCCACCAGTGATAGAATTGGCACTGAAGCTTTCTTT. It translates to CATSDRIGTEAFF.

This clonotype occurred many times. Written as DNA, the CDR3 is TGTGCCAGCAGTTTTCAGGGGCCGAGGGAAAAACTGTTTTTT. This encodes CASSFQGPREKLFF. V is TRBV27 and J is TRBJ1-4; the D gene is possibly TRBD1 (6 bases). In germline, CDR1 is MNHEY, CDR2 SMNVEV (reference sequence). The V end lost 3 bases, the J end lost 8 bases, and 13 bases lay between the germline ends. The CDR3 is 14 amino acids.

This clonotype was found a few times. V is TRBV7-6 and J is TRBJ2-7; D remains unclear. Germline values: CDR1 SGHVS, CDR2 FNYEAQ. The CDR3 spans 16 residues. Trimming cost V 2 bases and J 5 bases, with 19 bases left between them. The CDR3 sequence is CASSLTPGLRVDEQYF. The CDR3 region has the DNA TGTGCCAGCAGCTTAACCCCGGGCCTCCGGGTAGACGAGCAGTACTTC.

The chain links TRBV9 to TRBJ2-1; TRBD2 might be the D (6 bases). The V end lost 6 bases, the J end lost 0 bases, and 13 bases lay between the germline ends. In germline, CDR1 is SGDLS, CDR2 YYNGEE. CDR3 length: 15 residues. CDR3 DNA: TGTGCCAGCACCAGGGACTTAGGCTCCTACAATGAGCAGTTCTTC. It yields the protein CASTRDLGSYNEQFF. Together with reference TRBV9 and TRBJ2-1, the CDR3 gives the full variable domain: DSGVTQTPKHLITATGQRVTLRCSPRSGDLSVYWYQQSLDQGLQFLIQYYNGEERAKGNILERFSAQQFPDLHSELNLSSLELGDSALYFCASTRDLGSYNEQFFGPGTRLTVL.

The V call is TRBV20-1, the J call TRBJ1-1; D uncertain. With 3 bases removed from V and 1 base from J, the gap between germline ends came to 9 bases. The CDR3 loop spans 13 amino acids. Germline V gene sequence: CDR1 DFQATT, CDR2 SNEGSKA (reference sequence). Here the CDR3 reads CSASPPGNTEAFF. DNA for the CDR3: TGCAGTGCTAGTCCTCCGGGGAACACTGAAGCTTTCTTT.

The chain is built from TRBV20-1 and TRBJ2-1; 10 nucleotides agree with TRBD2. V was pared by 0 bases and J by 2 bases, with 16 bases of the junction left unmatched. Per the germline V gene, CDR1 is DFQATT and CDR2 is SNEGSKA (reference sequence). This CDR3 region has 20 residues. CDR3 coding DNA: TGCAGTGCTAGAGATCTGCTCCGGGATCTAGCGGGAGAGGCCTACAATGAGCAGTTCTTC. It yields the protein CSARDLLRDLAGEAYNEQFF.

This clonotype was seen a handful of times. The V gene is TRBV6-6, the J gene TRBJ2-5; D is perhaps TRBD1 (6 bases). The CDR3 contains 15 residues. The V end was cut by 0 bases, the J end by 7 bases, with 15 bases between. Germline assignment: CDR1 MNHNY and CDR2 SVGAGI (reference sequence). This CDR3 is CASSYSGGLDSTQYF. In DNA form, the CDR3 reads TGTGCCAGCAGTTACTCAGGGGGATTGGACTCGACCCAGTACTTC.

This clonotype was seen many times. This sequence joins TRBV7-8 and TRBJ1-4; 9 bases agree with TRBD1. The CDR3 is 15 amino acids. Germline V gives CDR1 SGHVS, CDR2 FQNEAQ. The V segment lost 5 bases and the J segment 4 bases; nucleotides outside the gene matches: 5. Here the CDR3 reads CASSPGTGINEKLFF. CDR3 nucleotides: TGTGCCAGCAGCCCGGGGACAGGGATTAATGAAAAACTGTTTTTT.

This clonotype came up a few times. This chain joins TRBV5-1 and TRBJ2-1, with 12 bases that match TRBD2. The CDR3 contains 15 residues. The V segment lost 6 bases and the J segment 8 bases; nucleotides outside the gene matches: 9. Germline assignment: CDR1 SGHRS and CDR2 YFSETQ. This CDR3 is CASTLLAGGSDEQFF. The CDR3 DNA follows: TGCGCCAGCACCCTACTAGCGGGAGGTTCGGATGAGCAGTTCTTC.

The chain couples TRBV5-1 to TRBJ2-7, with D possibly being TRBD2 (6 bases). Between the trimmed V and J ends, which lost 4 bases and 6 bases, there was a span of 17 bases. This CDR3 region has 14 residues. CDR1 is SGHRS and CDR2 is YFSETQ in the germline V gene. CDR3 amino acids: CASSLRDGGSEQYF. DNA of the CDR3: TGCGCCAGCAGCCTCCGGGACGGGGGATCCGAGCAGTACTTC.

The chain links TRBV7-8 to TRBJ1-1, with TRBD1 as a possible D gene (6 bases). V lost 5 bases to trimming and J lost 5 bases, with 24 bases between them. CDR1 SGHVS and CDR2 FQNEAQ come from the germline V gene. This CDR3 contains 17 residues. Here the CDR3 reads CASSPLWGGGGGTEAFF. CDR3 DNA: TGTGCCAGCAGCCCGCTCTGGGGCGGGGGAGGGGGGACTGAAGCTTTCTTT.

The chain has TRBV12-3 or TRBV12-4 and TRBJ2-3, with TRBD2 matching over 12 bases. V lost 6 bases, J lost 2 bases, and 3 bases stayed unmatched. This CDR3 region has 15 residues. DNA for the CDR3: TGTGCCAGCAGGGGACTAGCGGGTATCACAGATACGCAGTATTTT. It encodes CASRGLAGITDTQYF.

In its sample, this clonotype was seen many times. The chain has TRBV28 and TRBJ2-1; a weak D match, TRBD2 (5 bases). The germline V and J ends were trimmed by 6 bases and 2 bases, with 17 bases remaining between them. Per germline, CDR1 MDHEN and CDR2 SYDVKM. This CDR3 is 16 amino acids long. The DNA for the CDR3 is TGTGCCAGCAGCGGCAGAGGGTTCCGCACCTACAATGAGCAGTTCTTC. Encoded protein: CASSGRGFRTYNEQFF.

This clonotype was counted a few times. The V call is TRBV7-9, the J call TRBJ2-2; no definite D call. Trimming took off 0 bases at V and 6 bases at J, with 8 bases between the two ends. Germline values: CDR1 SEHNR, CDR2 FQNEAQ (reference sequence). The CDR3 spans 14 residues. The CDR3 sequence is CASSLAIGAGELFF. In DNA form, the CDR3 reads TGTGCCAGCAGCTTAGCTATTGGCGCCGGGGAGCTGTTTTTT. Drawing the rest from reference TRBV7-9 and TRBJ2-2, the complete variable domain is DTGVSQNPRHKITKRGQNVTFRCDPISEHNRLYWYRQTLGQGPEFLTYFQNEAQLEKSRLLSDRFSAERPKGSFSTLEIQRTEQGDSAMYLCASSLAIGAGELFFGEGSRLTVL.

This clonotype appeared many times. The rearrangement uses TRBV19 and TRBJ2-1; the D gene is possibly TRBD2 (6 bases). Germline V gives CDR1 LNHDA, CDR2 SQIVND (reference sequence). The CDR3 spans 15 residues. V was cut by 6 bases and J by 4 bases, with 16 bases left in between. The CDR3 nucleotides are TGTGCCAGTAGGCCCCGTGGAGGGATTTACAATGAGCAGTTCTTC. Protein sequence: CASRPRGGIYNEQFF.

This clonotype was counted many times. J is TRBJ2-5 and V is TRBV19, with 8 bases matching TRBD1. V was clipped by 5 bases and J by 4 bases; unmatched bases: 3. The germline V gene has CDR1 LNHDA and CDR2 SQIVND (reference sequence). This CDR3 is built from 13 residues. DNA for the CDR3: TGTGCCAGTAGTTACAGGGGGAGAGAGACCCAGTACTTC. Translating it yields CASSYRGRETQYF.

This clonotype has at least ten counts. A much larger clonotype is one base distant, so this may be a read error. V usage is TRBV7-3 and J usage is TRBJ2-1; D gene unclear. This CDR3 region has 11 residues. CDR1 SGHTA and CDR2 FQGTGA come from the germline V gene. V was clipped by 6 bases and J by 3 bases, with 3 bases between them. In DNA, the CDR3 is TGTGCCAGCAGACTCTACAATGAGCAGTTCTTC. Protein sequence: CASRLYNEQFF.

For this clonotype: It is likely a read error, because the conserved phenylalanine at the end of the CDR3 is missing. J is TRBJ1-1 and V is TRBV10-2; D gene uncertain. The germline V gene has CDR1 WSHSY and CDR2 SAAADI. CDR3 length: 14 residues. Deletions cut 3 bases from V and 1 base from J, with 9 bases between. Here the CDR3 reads CASSERSANTEAFS. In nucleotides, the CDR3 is TGCGCCAGCAGTGAAAGGTCAGCGAACACTGAAGCTTTCTCT.

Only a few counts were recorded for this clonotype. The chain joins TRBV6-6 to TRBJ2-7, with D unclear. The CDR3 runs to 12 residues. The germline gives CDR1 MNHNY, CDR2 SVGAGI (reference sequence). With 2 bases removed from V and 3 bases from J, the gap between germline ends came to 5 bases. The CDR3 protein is CASSYGVYEQYF. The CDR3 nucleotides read TGTGCCAGCAGTTACGGGGTCTACGAGCAGTACTTC.

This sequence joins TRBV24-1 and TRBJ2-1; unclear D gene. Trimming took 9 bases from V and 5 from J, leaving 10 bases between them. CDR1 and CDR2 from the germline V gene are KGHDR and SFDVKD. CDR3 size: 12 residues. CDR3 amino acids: CATSSLDNEQFF. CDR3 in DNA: TGTGCCACCTCAAGTTTAGACAATGAGCAGTTCTTC.

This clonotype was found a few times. As DNA, the CDR3 is TGTGCCAGCAGTGAAGGGACTAGCGGGAACGAGCAGTACTTC. Its protein is CASSEGTSGNEQYF. The chain recombines TRBV6-1 with TRBJ2-7; TRBD2 agrees at 12 bases. The V gene's germline CDR1 is MNHNS and CDR2 SASEGT. J lost 5 bases, V lost 1 base, and 0 bases had no gene match. The CDR3 length is 14 residues.

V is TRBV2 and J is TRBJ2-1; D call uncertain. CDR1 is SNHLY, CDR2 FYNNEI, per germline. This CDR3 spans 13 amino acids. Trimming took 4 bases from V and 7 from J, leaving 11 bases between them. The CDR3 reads CASSVYSLNEQFF. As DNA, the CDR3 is TGTGCCAGCAGTGTTTACAGCCTGAATGAGCAGTTCTTC.